The T cell receptor beta chain described here comes from a study of somatic mutations in cytotoxic T cells in rheumatoid arthritis. Overall study results and limits: A largest CD8+ clone above 20% of CD8+ cells occurred in about an eighth of the roughly 60 patients.

The data were produced by immunoSEQ multiplex PCR, yet TCRdb's version contains in-frame clones alone and is incomplete. Of about 23,000 clones listed, about 82% were seen once; the top ten hold less than 4%. For this clone: Its antigen remains unidentified.

V shed 5 bases, J shed 3 bases, and the junction held 9 bases outside the gene matches. CDR1 and CDR2 (germline): SEHNR, FQNEAQ (reference sequence). The CDR3 runs 15 residues. The chain uses TRBV7-9 and TRBJ1-2, with 7 bases that match TRBD1. The sample comprised CD8+ T cells sorted from blood. The clonotype comes from an adult with rheumatoid arthritis. Written as DNA, the CDR3 is TGTGCCAGCAGCCAAAACGACAGGGCACACTATGGCTACACCTTC. Its protein product is CASSQNDRAHYGYTF.